The T cell receptor (beta chain) described here comes from a study of STAT5B mutations in CD4+ large granular lymphocyte leukemia. Trimming left V 4 bases short and J 5 bases short, with 14 bases between. This CDR3 contains 14 residues. CDR1 is LNHDA and CDR2 is SQIVND in the germline V gene (reference sequence). Generated by immunoSEQ multiplex PCR, the TCRdb table keeps only in-frame clones and is missing some. In the table there are about 23,000 clones, roughly three quarters of which are singletons. The receptor was isolated from a human donor in good health. The sample comprised CD4+ T cells from blood buffy coats. The genes are TRBV19 and TRBJ2-5, with TRBD1 as a possible D gene (5 bases). The CDR3 sequence is CASSTPGQGETQYF. In nucleotides, the CDR3 is TGTGCCAGTAGTACCCCTGGGCAGGGTGAGACCCAGTACTTC.